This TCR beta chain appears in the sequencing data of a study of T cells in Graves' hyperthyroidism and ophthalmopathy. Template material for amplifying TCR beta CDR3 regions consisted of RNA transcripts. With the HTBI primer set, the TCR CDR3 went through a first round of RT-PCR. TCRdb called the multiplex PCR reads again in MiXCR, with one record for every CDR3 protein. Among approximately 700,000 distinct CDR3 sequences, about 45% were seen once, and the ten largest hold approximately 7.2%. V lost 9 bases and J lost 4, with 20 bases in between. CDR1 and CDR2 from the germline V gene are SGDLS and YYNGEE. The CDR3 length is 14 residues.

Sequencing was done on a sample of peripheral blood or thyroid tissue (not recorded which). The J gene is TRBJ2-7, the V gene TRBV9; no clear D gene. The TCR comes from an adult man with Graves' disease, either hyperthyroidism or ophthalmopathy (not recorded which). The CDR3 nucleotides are TGTGCCATCAGTGGACCAACCGAACAATACGAGCAGTACTTC. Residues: CAISGPTEQYEQYF.